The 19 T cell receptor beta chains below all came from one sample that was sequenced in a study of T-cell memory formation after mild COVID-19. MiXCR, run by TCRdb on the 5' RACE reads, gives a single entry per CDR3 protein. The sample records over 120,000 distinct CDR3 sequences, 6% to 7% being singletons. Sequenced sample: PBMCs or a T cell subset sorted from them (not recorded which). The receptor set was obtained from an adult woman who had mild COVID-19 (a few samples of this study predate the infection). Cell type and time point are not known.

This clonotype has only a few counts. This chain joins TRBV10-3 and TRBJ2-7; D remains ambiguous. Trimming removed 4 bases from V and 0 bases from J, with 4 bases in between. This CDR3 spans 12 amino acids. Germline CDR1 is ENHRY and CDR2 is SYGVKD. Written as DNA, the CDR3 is TGTGCCATCAGTGCCGACTCCTACGAGCAGTACTTC. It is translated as CAISADSYEQYF.

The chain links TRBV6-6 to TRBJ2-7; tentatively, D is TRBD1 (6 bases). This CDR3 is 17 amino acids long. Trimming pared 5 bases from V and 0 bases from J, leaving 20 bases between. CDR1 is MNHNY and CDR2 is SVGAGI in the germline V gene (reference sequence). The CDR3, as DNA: TGTGCCAGCAGTCTACCCCCCTTGAGGGGGAGCTCCTACGAGCAGTACTTC. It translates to CASSLPPLRGSSYEQYF.

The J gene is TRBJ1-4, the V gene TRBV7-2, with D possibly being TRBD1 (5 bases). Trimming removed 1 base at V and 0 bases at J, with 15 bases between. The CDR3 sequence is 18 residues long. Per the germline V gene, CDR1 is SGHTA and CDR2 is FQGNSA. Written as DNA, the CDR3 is TGTGCCAGCAGCTTAGGAGCCTCGGGGCCTGCAACTAATGAAAAACTGTTTTTT. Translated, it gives CASSLGASGPATNEKLFF. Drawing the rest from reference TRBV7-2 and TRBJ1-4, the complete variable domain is GAGVSQSPSNKVTEKGKDVELRCDPISGHTALYWYRQSLGQGLEFLIYFQGNSAPDKSGLPSDRFSAERTGGSVSTLTIQRTQQEDSAVYLCASSLGASGPATNEKLFFGSGTQLSVL.

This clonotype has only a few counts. This CDR3 is CASSLGWSRDFNEQFF. As DNA, the CDR3 is TGCGCCAGCAGCTTGGGGTGGTCTCGGGACTTCAATGAGCAGTTCTTC. J is TRBJ2-1 and V is TRBV5-1; D perhaps matches TRBD2 (6 bases). The CDR3 is 16 amino acids. V gave up 0 bases and J gave up 6 bases, with 16 bases separating them. Germline CDR1 and CDR2: SGHRS and YFSETQ.

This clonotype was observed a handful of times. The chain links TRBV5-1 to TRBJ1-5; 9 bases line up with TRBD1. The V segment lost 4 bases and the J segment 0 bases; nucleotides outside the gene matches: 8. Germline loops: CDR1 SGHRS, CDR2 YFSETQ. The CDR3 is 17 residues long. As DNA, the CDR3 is TGCGCCAGCAGCCTGACAGGGGGGCAGCGTAGCAATCAGCCCCAGCATTTT. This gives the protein CASSLTGGQRSNQPQHF.

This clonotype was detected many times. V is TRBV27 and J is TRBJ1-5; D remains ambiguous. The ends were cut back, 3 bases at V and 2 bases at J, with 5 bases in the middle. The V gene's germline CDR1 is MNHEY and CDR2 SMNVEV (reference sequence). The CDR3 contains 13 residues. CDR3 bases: TGTGCCAGCAGTTTCGTGGGCAATCAGCCCCAGCATTTT. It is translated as CASSFVGNQPQHF.

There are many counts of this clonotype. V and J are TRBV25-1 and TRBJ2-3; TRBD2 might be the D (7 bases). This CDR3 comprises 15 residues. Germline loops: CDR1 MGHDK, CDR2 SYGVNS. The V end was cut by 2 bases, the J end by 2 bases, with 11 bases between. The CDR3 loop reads CASSEGRGHTDTQYF. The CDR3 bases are TGTGCCAGCAGTGAAGGGCGGGGGCACACAGATACGCAGTATTTT. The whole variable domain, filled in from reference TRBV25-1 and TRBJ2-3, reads EADIYQTPRYLVIGTGKKITLECSQTMGHDKMYWYQQDPGMELHLIHYSYGVNSTEKGDLSSESTVSRIRTEHFPLTLESARPSHTSQYLCASSEGRGHTDTQYFGPGTRLTVL.

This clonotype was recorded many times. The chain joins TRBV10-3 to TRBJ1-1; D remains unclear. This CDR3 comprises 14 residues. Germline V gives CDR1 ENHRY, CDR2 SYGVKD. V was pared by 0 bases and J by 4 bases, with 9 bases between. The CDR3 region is CAISESRRFTEAFF. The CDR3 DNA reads TGTGCCATCAGTGAGTCACGGAGGTTCACTGAAGCTTTCTTT.

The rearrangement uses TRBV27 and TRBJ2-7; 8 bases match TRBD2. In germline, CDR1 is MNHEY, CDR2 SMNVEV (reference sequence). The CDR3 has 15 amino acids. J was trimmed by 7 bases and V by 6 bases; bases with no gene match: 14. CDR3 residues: CASRPIAGGRVEQYF. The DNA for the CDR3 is TGTGCCAGCAGGCCTATTGCGGGAGGTCGTGTTGAGCAGTACTTC.

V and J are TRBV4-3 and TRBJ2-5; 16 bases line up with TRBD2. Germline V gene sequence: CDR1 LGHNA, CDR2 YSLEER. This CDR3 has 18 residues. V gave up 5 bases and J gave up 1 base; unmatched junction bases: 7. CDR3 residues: CASSEGLAGGVFQETQYF. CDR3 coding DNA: TGCGCCAGCAGCGAGGGACTAGCGGGGGGGGTTTTCCAAGAGACCCAGTACTTC.

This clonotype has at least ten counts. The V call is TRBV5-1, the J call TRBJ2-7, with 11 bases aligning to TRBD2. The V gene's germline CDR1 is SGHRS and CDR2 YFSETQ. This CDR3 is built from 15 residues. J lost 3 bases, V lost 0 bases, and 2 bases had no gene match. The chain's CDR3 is CASSLASGGYYEQYF. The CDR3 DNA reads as TGCGCCAGCAGCTTGGCTAGCGGGGGGTACTACGAGCAGTACTTC.

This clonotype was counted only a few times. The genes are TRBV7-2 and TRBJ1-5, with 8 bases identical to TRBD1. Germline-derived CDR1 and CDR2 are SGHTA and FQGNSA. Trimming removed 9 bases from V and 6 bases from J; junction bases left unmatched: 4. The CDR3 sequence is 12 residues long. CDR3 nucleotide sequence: TGTGCCAGGACAGGGGATAGTCAGCCCCAGCATTTT. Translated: CARTGDSQPQHF.

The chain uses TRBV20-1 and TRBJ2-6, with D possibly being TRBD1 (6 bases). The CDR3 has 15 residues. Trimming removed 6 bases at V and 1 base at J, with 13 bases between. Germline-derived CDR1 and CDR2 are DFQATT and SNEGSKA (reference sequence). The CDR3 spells CSAQDRRSGANVLTF. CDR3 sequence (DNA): TGCAGTGCCCAAGACAGGAGGTCTGGGGCCAACGTCCTGACTTTC.

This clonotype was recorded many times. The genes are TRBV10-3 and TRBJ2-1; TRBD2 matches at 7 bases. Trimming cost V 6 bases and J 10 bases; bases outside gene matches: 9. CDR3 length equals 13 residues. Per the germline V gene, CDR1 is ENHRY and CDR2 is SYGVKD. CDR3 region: CAISAGDTWEQFF. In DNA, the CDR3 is TGTGCCATCAGCGCGGGAGACACTTGGGAGCAGTTCTTC.

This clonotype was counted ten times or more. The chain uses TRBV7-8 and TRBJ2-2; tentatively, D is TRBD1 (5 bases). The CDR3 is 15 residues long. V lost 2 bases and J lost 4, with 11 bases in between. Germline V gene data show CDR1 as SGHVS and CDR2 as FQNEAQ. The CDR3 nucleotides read TGTGCCAGCAGCTTACCCAGGGCCCGCACCGGGGAGCTGTTTTTT. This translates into CASSLPRARTGELFF. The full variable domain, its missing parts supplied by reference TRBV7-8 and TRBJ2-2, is GAGVSQSPRYKVAKRGQDVALRCDPISGHVSLFWYQQALGQGPEFLTYFQNEAQLDKSGLPSDRFFAERPEGSVSTLKIQRTQQEDSAVYLCASSLPRARTGELFFGEGSRLTVL.

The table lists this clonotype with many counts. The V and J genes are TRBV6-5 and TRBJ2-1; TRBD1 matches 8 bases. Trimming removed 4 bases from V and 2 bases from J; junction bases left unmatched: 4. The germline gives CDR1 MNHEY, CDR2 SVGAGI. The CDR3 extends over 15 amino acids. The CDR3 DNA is TGTGCCAGCAGTTTCCAGGGGGCTGCCTACAATGAGCAGTTCTTC. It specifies CASSFQGAAYNEQFF.

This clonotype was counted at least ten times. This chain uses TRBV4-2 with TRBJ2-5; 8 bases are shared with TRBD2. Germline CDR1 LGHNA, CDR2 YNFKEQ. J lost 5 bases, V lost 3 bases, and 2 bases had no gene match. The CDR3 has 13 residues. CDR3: CASSHPSGETQYF. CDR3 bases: TGTGCCAGCAGCCACCCTAGCGGGGAGACCCAGTACTTC.

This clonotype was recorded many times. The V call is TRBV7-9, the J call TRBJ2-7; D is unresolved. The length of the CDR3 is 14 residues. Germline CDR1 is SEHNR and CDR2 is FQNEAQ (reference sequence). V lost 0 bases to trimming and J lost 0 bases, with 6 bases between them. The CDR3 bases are TGTGCCAGCAGCTTAGCGGGGTTCTCCTACGAGCAGTACTTC. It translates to CASSLAGFSYEQYF.

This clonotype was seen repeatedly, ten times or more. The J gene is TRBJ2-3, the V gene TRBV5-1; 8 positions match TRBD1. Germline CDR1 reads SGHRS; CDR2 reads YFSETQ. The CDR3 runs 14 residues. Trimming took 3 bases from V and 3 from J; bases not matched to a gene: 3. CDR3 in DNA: TGCGCCAGCAGCTGGACAGGGACAACAGATACGCAGTATTTT. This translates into CASSWTGTTDTQYF.